Listed below are T cell receptor beta chains from one sample, sequenced in a study of Graves' ophthalmopathy and Graves' hyperthyroidism. MiXCR, applied by TCRdb to the multiplex PCR reads, yields one record per CDR3 protein. The sample consists of 500,000 to 600,000 distinct CDR3 sequences, approximately 35% of them appearing once. Input material: peripheral blood or thyroid tissue (not recorded which). These receptors were obtained from an adult man with Graves' hyperthyroidism. CDR3s include the opening cysteine and the closing phenylalanine or tryptophan. The D gene is left open where the match is weak. The size field is filled for only some rows; it gives once, few, many or a size class.

abundance: -
j_gene: TRBJ1-2
d_gene: TRBD1
v_gene: TRBV29-1
CDR3nt: TGCAGCGTATGGACAGGGGGCTACACCTTC
CDR3aa: CSVWTGGYTF

abundance: many
j_gene: TRBJ2-7
d_gene: -
v_gene: TRBV5-1
CDR3nt: TGCGCCAGCAGCTTGGCTGAATGGCGGTCCTACGAGCAGTACTTC
CDR3aa: CASSLAEWRSYEQYF

abundance: -
j_gene: TRBJ1-5
d_gene: -
v_gene: TRBV24-1
CDR3nt: TGTGCCACCAGTGACTCTGGGACGCGCGAGCAGCCCCAGCATTTT
CDR3aa: CATSDSGTREQPQHF

abundance: few
j_gene: TRBJ2-7
d_gene: -
v_gene: TRBV2
CDR3nt: TGTGCCAGCAGTGTCTGGCGGGGCTCCTACAATGAGCAGTACTTC
CDR3aa: CASSVWRGSYNEQYF

abundance: -
j_gene: TRBJ2-7
d_gene: -
v_gene: TRBV29-1
CDR3nt: TGCAGCACCGTCCGGACTCTCCTCTACGAGCAGTACTTC
CDR3aa: CSTVRTLLYEQYF

abundance: many
j_gene: TRBJ2-7
d_gene: -
v_gene: TRBV11-2
CDR3nt: TGTGCCAGCAGCTTTGAATTCTACGAGCAGTACTTC
CDR3aa: CASSFEFYEQYF

abundance: many
j_gene: TRBJ2-7
d_gene: -
v_gene: TRBV7-6
CDR3nt: TGTGCCAGCAGCCTAACCCCTACGGGAAGCCGGGGGGAGCAGTACTTC
CDR3aa: CASSLTPTGSRGEQYF

abundance: -
j_gene: TRBJ1-4
d_gene: TRBD1
v_gene: TRBV24-1
CDR3nt: TGTGCCACCAGTGACTCAACAGGGGGGGATGAAAAACTGTTTTTT
CDR3aa: CATSDSTGGDEKLFF

abundance: -
j_gene: TRBJ2-2
d_gene: TRBD2
v_gene: TRBV6-5
CDR3nt: TGTGCCAGCAATGCGGGGGTGAACACCGGGGAGCTGTTTTTT
CDR3aa: CASNAGVNTGELFF

abundance: -
j_gene: TRBJ2-7
d_gene: TRBD1
v_gene: TRBV12-3/TRBV12-4
CDR3nt: TGTGCCAGCAGCCGGGACAGGGGTTGGGTAAACTACGAGCAGTACTTC
CDR3aa: CASSRDRGWVNYEQYF

abundance: many
j_gene: TRBJ1-2
d_gene: TRBD1
v_gene: TRBV7-9
CDR3nt: TGTGCCAGCAGCTCCCGTGGGGACAGGGGAAGGGACCTTGGCTACACCTTC
CDR3aa: CASSSRGDRGRDLGYTF

abundance: many
j_gene: TRBJ1-1
d_gene: -
v_gene: TRBV5-8
CDR3nt: TGTGCCAGCAGCTTCCAAGGGGTCCCTGAAGCTTTCTTT
CDR3aa: CASSFQGVPEAFF

abundance: -
j_gene: TRBJ2-6
d_gene: -
v_gene: TRBV7-2
CDR3nt: TGTGCCAGCAGCACGTACACCGGGGCCAACGTCCTGACTTTC
CDR3aa: CASSTYTGANVLTF

abundance: many
j_gene: TRBJ2-7
d_gene: -
v_gene: TRBV7-8
CDR3nt: TGTGCCAGCAGCGGAGGACTGGACCAGTACTTC
CDR3aa: CASSGGLDQYF

abundance: -
j_gene: TRBJ1-5
d_gene: TRBD1
v_gene: TRBV19
CDR3nt: TGTGCCAGTAGGGACAGGGATAATCAGCCCCAGCATTTT
CDR3aa: CASRDRDNQPQHF

abundance: -
j_gene: TRBJ2-2
d_gene: -
v_gene: TRBV19
CDR3nt: TGTGCCAGTAGTATGGTGTGGGAATCGGACACCGGGGAGCTGTTTTTT
CDR3aa: CASSMVWESDTGELFF

abundance: -
j_gene: TRBJ1-1
d_gene: -
v_gene: TRBV7-9
CDR3nt: TGTGCCAGCAGCAGCCCACAGGGACGGGAGGCTTTCTTT
CDR3aa: CASSSPQGREAFF

abundance: many
j_gene: TRBJ1-1
d_gene: -
v_gene: TRBV6-1
CDR3nt: TGTGCCAGCAGTGAACAACTGGGGGAAGCTTTCTTT
CDR3aa: CASSEQLGEAFF

abundance: many
j_gene: TRBJ2-5
d_gene: -
v_gene: TRBV7-2
CDR3nt: TGTGCCAGCAGCTTATTGGGCCGCGAACAAGAGACCCAGTACTTC
CDR3aa: CASSLLGREQETQYF

abundance: once
j_gene: TRBJ1-2
d_gene: TRBD1
v_gene: TRBV10-3
CDR3nt: TGTGCTATAGACAGGGGGCTCGGGTATGGCTACACCTTC
CDR3aa: CAIDRGLGYGYTF

abundance: -
j_gene: TRBJ1-1
d_gene: -
v_gene: TRBV25-1
CDR3nt: TGTGCCAGCAGCTCCCAAGATTCACAGAACCTTTGGGACACTGAAGCTTTCTTT
CDR3aa: CASSSQDSQNLWDTEAFF

abundance: -
j_gene: TRBJ1-2
d_gene: TRBD1
v_gene: TRBV10-3
CDR3nt: TGTGCCATCAGTGGTTTAGACCCCCGCCTGGACAGGGGTGGTGGCTACACCTTC
CDR3aa: CAISGLDPRLDRGGGYTF

abundance: -
j_gene: TRBJ1-2
d_gene: -
v_gene: TRBV7-8
CDR3nt: TGTGCCAGCAGCTTACTGGGGGGCGCATTCGTGTATGGCTACACCTTC
CDR3aa: CASSLLGGAFVYGYTF

abundance: many
j_gene: TRBJ2-7
d_gene: -
v_gene: TRBV20-1
CDR3nt: TGCAGTGCTATCGGACAGTCCTACGAGCAGTACTTC
CDR3aa: CSAIGQSYEQYF

abundance: -
j_gene: TRBJ2-7
d_gene: -
v_gene: TRBV7-9
CDR3nt: TGTGCCAGCAGTTTGCCGCCGGGGAATCAGCCCCAGCAGTACTTC
CDR3aa: CASSLPPGNQPQQYF

abundance: -
j_gene: TRBJ1-2
d_gene: -
v_gene: TRBV20-1
CDR3nt: TGCAGTGCTAGAGTGAGGGGTGAAGTCTATGGCTACACCTTC
CDR3aa: CSARVRGEVYGYTF

abundance: many
j_gene: TRBJ1-1
d_gene: -
v_gene: TRBV2
CDR3nt: TGTGCCAGCAGGAATCAAGCTTTCTTT
CDR3aa: CASRNQAFF

abundance: -
j_gene: TRBJ1-2
d_gene: TRBD1
v_gene: TRBV4-1
CDR3nt: TGCGCCAGCAGCCGCTGGGACAGGGTAGGCTATGGCTACACCTTC
CDR3aa: CASSRWDRVGYGYTF

abundance: -
j_gene: TRBJ1-2
d_gene: -
v_gene: TRBV7-2
CDR3nt: TGTGCCAGCACCTCGACTAGCGGGTCTTACTATGGCTACACCTTC
CDR3aa: CASTSTSGSYYGYTF

abundance: -
j_gene: TRBJ2-7
d_gene: -
v_gene: TRBV29-1
CDR3nt: TGCAGCTCCCTCGCTGGCGGTCCTCCCTACGAGCAGTACTTC
CDR3aa: CSSLAGGPPYEQYF

abundance: -
j_gene: TRBJ2-2
d_gene: -
v_gene: TRBV7-9
CDR3nt: TGTGCTAGCAGCTCCATGACAGGGAACACCGGGGAGCTGTTTTTT
CDR3aa: CASSSMTGNTGELFF

abundance: many
j_gene: TRBJ1-5
d_gene: -
v_gene: TRBV19
CDR3nt: TGTGCCAGTAAGCAGGCAGGACTTAGCAATCAGCCCCAGCATTTT
CDR3aa: CASKQAGLSNQPQHF

abundance: many
j_gene: TRBJ2-7
d_gene: TRBD2
v_gene: TRBV10-3
CDR3nt: TGTGCCATCAGTGAGTCGGGACTAGCGGGCTACGAGCAGTACTTC
CDR3aa: CAISESGLAGYEQYF

abundance: many
j_gene: TRBJ1-4
d_gene: -
v_gene: TRBV7-7
CDR3nt: TGTGCTAGCAGCCCGGGCATTGGGGCCGTTGAAAAACTGTTTTTT
CDR3aa: CASSPGIGAVEKLFF

abundance: few
j_gene: TRBJ2-7
d_gene: TRBD1
v_gene: TRBV19
CDR3nt: TGTGCCAGTAGTACAAGACAGGGGACCTCCTACGAGCAGTACTTC
CDR3aa: CASSTRQGTSYEQYF

abundance: few
j_gene: TRBJ1-1
d_gene: -
v_gene: TRBV19
CDR3nt: TGTGCCAGTAGTATATGGACCGGGAAGAACACTGAAGCTTTCTTT
CDR3aa: CASSIWTGKNTEAFF

abundance: -
j_gene: TRBJ1-3
d_gene: -
v_gene: TRBV6-1
CDR3nt: TGTGCCAGCAGTCCTCCGACAGGAAGGGCCGGCTCTGGAAACACCATATATTTT
CDR3aa: CASSPPTGRAGSGNTIYF

abundance: many
j_gene: TRBJ1-4
d_gene: -
v_gene: TRBV5-1
CDR3nt: TGCGCCAGCAGCAATTCTGGATACTATGAAAAACTGTTTTTT
CDR3aa: CASSNSGYYEKLFF

abundance: -
j_gene: TRBJ1-1
d_gene: -
v_gene: TRBV29-1
CDR3nt: TGCAGCGACGGCCCTGGTAACGCTGAAGCTTTCTTT
CDR3aa: CSDGPGNAEAFF

abundance: -
j_gene: TRBJ1-2
d_gene: -
v_gene: TRBV7-9
CDR3nt: TGTGCCAGTAGGGGCTACACCTTC
CDR3aa: CASRGYTF

abundance: -
j_gene: TRBJ2-7
d_gene: TRBD1
v_gene: TRBV12-3/TRBV12-4
CDR3nt: TGTGCCAGCAGTTTCAGGGGGCTAGACGAGCAGTACTTC
CDR3aa: CASSFRGLDEQYF

abundance: few
j_gene: TRBJ1-2
d_gene: -
v_gene: TRBV12-3/TRBV12-4
CDR3nt: TGTGCCAGCAGTGATTTTACGGGATTTTTCTATGGCTACACCTTC
CDR3aa: CASSDFTGFFYGYTF

abundance: -
j_gene: TRBJ1-1
d_gene: -
v_gene: TRBV29-1
CDR3nt: TGCAGCTTCCAGGACGGGAACACTGAAGCTTTCTTT
CDR3aa: CSFQDGNTEAFF

abundance: -
j_gene: TRBJ2-1
d_gene: -
v_gene: TRBV25-1
CDR3nt: TGTGCCAGCAGTGTCCCCGGGACGGTGTACAATGAGCAGTTCTTC
CDR3aa: CASSVPGTVYNEQFF

abundance: many
j_gene: TRBJ2-5
d_gene: -
v_gene: TRBV19
CDR3nt: TGTGCCAGTAGTATCTCGGCCGTCCGGGAGACCCAGTACTTC
CDR3aa: CASSISAVRETQYF

abundance: many
j_gene: TRBJ2-7
d_gene: -
v_gene: TRBV7-2
CDR3nt: TGTGCCAGCAGCTTAAACCTTGTCCTGCAGGGGTGGAGCGAGCAGTACTTC
CDR3aa: CASSLNLVLQGWSEQYF

abundance: once
j_gene: TRBJ1-3
d_gene: TRBD1
v_gene: TRBV24-1
CDR3nt: TGTGCCACCAGTGATACAGGGGGCTCTGGAAACACCATATATTTT
CDR3aa: CATSDTGGSGNTIYF

abundance: few
j_gene: TRBJ1-1
d_gene: -
v_gene: TRBV19
CDR3nt: TGTGCCAGTAAGATGGGAAACACTGAAGCTTTCTTT
CDR3aa: CASKMGNTEAFF

abundance: many
j_gene: TRBJ1-2
d_gene: -
v_gene: TRBV29-1
CDR3nt: TGCAGCGTTGAAACAAGGCATGGCTACACCTTC
CDR3aa: CSVETRHGYTF

abundance: -
j_gene: TRBJ2-1
d_gene: TRBD2
v_gene: TRBV12-3/TRBV12-4
CDR3nt: TGTGCCAGCAGTCAGAGCGGGAGTTGGAATGAGCAGTTCTTC
CDR3aa: CASSQSGSWNEQFF

abundance: -
j_gene: TRBJ1-1
d_gene: -
v_gene: TRBV12-3/TRBV12-4
CDR3nt: TGTGCCAGCAGTTTACACAGCGACACTGAAGCTTTCTTT
CDR3aa: CASSLHSDTEAFF

abundance: -
j_gene: TRBJ1-2
d_gene: -
v_gene: TRBV7-9
CDR3nt: TGTGCCAGCAGCTTAACCTCTGGCTACACCTTC
CDR3aa: CASSLTSGYTF